Presented here are 2 T cell receptor beta chains from one specimen sequenced in a study of cytomegalovirus exposure and HLA in healthy donors. Here immunoSEQ multiplex PCR was the method, and the copy in TCRdb shows in-frame clones only, minus some. The sample lists roughly 43,000 clones; under 95% were seen once. Source material: PBMCs. The receptors were sampled from a woman in her late teens or twenties in good health and CMV-seronegative.

This rearrangement joins TRBV4-1 to TRBJ2-2, with 9 bases fitting TRBD2. In germline, CDR1 is MGHRA, CDR2 YSYEKL. J was trimmed by 1 base and V by 4 bases; bases with no gene match: 4. This CDR3 is 16 amino acids long. CDR3 residues: CASSPLSGRNTGELFF. CDR3 DNA sequence: TGCGCCAGCAGCCCTCTTAGCGGGAGGAACACCGGGGAGCTGTTTTTT.

The chain uses TRBV5-1 and TRBJ2-3; D remains unclear. The CDR3 length is 11 residues. V was shortened by 4 bases and J by 9 bases, with 9 bases between the two germline ends. The germline CDR1 and CDR2 sequences are SGHRS and YFSETQ. CDR3 nucleotide sequence: TGCGCCAGCAGCCATGAGGTGACGCAGTATTTT. It encodes CASSHEVTQYF. The complete variable domain, with remaining parts taken from reference TRBV5-1 and TRBJ2-3, reads KAGVTQTPRYLIKTRGQQVTLSCSPISGHRSVSWYQQTPGQGLQFLFEYFSETQRNKGNFPGRFSGRQFSNSRSEMNVSTLELGDSALYLCASSHEVTQYFGPGTRLTVL.